A single sample gave rise to the 16 T cell receptor beta chains below, sequenced in a study of cytomegalovirus exposure and HLA in healthy donors. The study ran its PCR with 60 Vbeta and 13 Jbeta primers. The table came from immunoSEQ multiplex PCR; TCRdb's copy has only in-frame clones and leaves some out. The table lists 55,000 to 80,000 clones, approximately 80% of them singletons, with around 2.9% in the top ten. The sample comprised PBMCs. The receptor source for this set is a woman in her 30s in good health and CMV-seronegative.

The V and J genes are TRBV28 and TRBJ1-1; D remains unclear. Trimming pared 10 bases from V and 3 bases from J, leaving 12 bases between. The CDR3 covers 12 residues. CDR1 is MDHEN and CDR2 is SYDVKM in the germline V gene. The CDR3, as DNA: TGTGCCACCATACGCGGGGACACTGAAGCTTTCTTT. Translation gives CATIRGDTEAFF.

This clone occurred a few times. This chain uses TRBV14 with TRBJ2-5; a possible D gene is TRBD2 (5 bases). The germline CDR1 and CDR2 sequences are SGHDN and FVKESK. The V gene lost 5 bases and the J gene lost 7 bases, with 8 bases spanning the gap. The CDR3 has 11 amino acids. The CDR3 loop reads CASSAAGTQYF. DNA of the CDR3: TGTGCCAGCAGCGCCGCGGGGACCCAGTACTTC.

The chain carries TRBV5-1 and TRBJ2-2; tentative D call: TRBD2 (7 bases). V lost 2 bases, J lost 5 bases, and 13 bases lay in between. The CDR3 consists of 15 residues. Germline V gene sequence: CDR1 SGHRS, CDR2 YFSETQ. CDR3 coding DNA: TGCGCCAGCAGCTTCGGGGGGCCTGGTACCGGGGAGCTGTTTTTT. This codes for CASSFGGPGTGELFF.

The V and J genes are TRBV28 and TRBJ2-1; 11 nucleotides agree with TRBD2. The V segment lost 6 bases and the J segment 5 bases; nucleotides outside the gene matches: 18. The length of the CDR3 is 19 residues. Per germline, CDR1 MDHEN and CDR2 SYDVKM. The CDR3 region has the DNA TGTGCCAGCAGGGTAGCGGGGGGGGTCCTAGGTATCCCCGACAATGAGCAGTTCTTC. The encoded protein is CASRVAGGVLGIPDNEQFF.

This chain connects TRBV5-4 to TRBJ1-5, with D perhaps matching TRBD1 (5 bases). V was trimmed by 2 bases and J by 3 bases, leaving 15 bases between them. This CDR3 region has 16 residues. Germline loops: CDR1 SGHNT, CDR2 YYREEE (reference sequence). The CDR3 sequence: CASSFPGGGINQPQHF. The DNA for the CDR3 is TGTGCCAGCAGCTTCCCGGGGGGTGGTATCAATCAGCCCCAGCATTTT. The complete variable domain, with remaining parts taken from reference TRBV5-4 and TRBJ1-5, reads ETGVTQSPTHLIKTRGQQVTLRCSSQSGHNTVSWYQQALGQGPQFIFQYYREEENGRGNFPPRFSGLQFPNYSSELNVNALELDDSALYLCASSFPGGGINQPQHFGDGTRLSIL.

J is TRBJ1-3 and V is TRBV18; 7 nucleotides agree with TRBD1. The CDR3 spans 17 residues. J gave up 0 bases and V 3 bases, and 8 bases lay outside the gene matches. Germline CDR1 KGHSH, CDR2 LQKENI. CDR3 sequence (DNA): TGTGCCAGCTCACCCCCGGGACAGATTATCTCTGGAAACACCATATATTTT. Its protein product is CASSPPGQIISGNTIYF.

This CDR3 reads CASSAQNRDYNEQFF. For the CDR3, the DNA is TGTGCCAGCAGTGCCCAGAACAGGGACTACAATGAGCAGTTCTTC. The genes are TRBV6-5 and TRBJ2-1; tentative D call: TRBD1 (6 bases). V was pared by 5 bases and J by 3 bases, with 14 bases between. This CDR3 spans 15 amino acids. Germline lookup yields CDR1 MNHEY and CDR2 SVGAGI.

The chain has TRBV11-3 and TRBJ2-1, with TRBD1 as a possible D gene (5 bases). Trimming took 5 bases from V and 1 from J, leaving 12 bases between them. The CDR3 consists of 15 residues. Germline CDR1 is SGHNT and CDR2 is YENEEA. CDR3 protein: CASSPPQGSYNEQFF. The CDR3 bases are TGTGCCAGCAGCCCGCCCCAGGGATCCTACAATGAGCAGTTCTTC.

This clone has more than one count but fewer than ten. Here the CDR3 reads CASSLDTPNTEAFF. CDR3 sequence (DNA): TGTGCCAGCAGCCTTGACACGCCGAACACTGAAGCTTTCTTT. J is TRBJ1-1 and V is TRBV5-5; D call uncertain. V was clipped by 4 bases and J by 1 base, with 11 bases between them. CDR1 is SGHKS and CDR2 is YYEKEE in the germline V gene (reference sequence). The CDR3 extends over 14 amino acids. Together with reference TRBV5-5 and TRBJ1-1, the CDR3 gives the full variable domain: DAGVTQSPTHLIKTRGQQVTLRCSPISGHKSVSWYQQVLGQGPQFIFQYYEKEERGRGNFPDRFSARQFPNYSSELNVNALLLGDSALYLCASSLDTPNTEAFFGQGTRLTVV.

The chain carries TRBV7-2 and TRBJ1-2; weak D call: TRBD1 (6 bases). CDR3 size: 14 residues. Trimming took off 5 bases at V and 6 bases at J, with 16 bases between the two ends. The germline V gene encodes CDR1 SGHTA and CDR2 FQGNSA. CDR3 nucleotides: TGTGCCAGCAGCCTTTACACCGGGACACATGGCTACACCTTC. Translation gives CASSLYTGTHGYTF.

The chain has TRBV6-5 and TRBJ1-2; D is undetermined. Trimming stripped 8 bases from V and 5 bases from J, with 12 bases between. Germline V gives CDR1 MNHEY, CDR2 SVGAGI. The CDR3 length is 12 residues. The CDR3 sequence: CASLDNSYGYTF. CDR3 coding DNA: TGTGCCAGCCTTGACAATTCTTATGGCTACACCTTC.

Here the CDR3 DNA reads TGTGCCAGCAGTTCTCCAGACAGGGGAGGGACTGAAGCTTTCTTT. It encodes CASSSPDRGGTEAFF. The V call is TRBV6-5, the J call TRBJ1-1; TRBD1 aligns across 8 bases. The trim removed 4 bases at V and 5 bases at J, leaving 9 bases unmatched. The CDR3 covers 15 residues. Germline CDR1 and CDR2: MNHEY and SVGAGI.

In its sample, this clone was seen a few times. This sequence joins TRBV19 and TRBJ1-1; the D gene is possibly TRBD1 (6 bases). The CDR3 has 13 residues. Trimming pared 7 bases from V and 5 bases from J, leaving 14 bases between. Germline CDR1 and CDR2: LNHDA and SQIVND (reference sequence). The CDR3 sequence: CASTRRGATEAFF. The CDR3, as DNA: TGTGCCAGTACCAGGCGGGGGGCAACTGAAGCTTTCTTT. Full variable domain (missing parts from reference TRBV19 and TRBJ1-1): DGGITQSPKYLFRKEGQNVTLSCEQNLNHDAMYWYRQDPGQGLRLIYYSQIVNDFQKGDIAEGYSVSREKKESFPLTVTSAQKNPTAFYLCASTRRGATEAFFGQGTRLTVV.

This clone was counted a single time. V usage is TRBV7-2 and J usage is TRBJ2-7; a weak D match, TRBD2 (6 bases). Germline loops: CDR1 SGHTA, CDR2 FQGNSA. The CDR3 covers 15 residues. The V end lost 3 bases, the J end lost 6 bases, and 18 bases lay between the germline ends. CDR3 sequence (DNA): TGTGCCAGCAGCTTGACCGGGCGGGAAGCGGCCGAGCAGTACTTC. Translation: CASSLTGREAAEQYF.

The chain employs TRBV15 and TRBJ2-5; weak D call: TRBD2 (6 bases). The CDR3 is 17 amino acids. The V gene's germline CDR1 is LNHNV and CDR2 YYDKDF (reference sequence). The germline V and J ends were trimmed by 5 bases and 4 bases, with 23 bases remaining between them. The CDR3 sequence: CATSGSSGVRAGETQYF. Written as DNA, the CDR3 is TGTGCCACCAGCGGATCGAGTGGCGTCCGAGCGGGAGAGACCCAGTACTTC.

V is TRBV4-3 and J is TRBJ1-2, with D tentatively TRBD1 (5 bases). This CDR3 spans 17 amino acids. The germline V gene encodes CDR1 LGHNA and CDR2 YSLEER. Deletions cut 4 bases from V and 2 bases from J, with 20 bases between. CDR3 amino acids: CASSPYVNSRVNYGYTF. The CDR3 nucleotides are TGCGCCAGCAGCCCCTACGTCAATTCCAGGGTAAACTATGGCTACACCTTC.